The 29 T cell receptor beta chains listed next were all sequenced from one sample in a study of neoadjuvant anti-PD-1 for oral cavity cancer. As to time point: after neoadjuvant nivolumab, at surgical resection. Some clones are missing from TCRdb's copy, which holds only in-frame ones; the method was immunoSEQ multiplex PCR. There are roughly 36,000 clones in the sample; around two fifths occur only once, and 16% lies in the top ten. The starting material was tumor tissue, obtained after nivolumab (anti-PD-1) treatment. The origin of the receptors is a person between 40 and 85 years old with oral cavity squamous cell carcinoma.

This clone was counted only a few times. CDR3 protein: CASSARDGGNSPLHF. The CDR3 nucleotides are TGTGCCAGCAGCGCCCGTGATGGGGGAAATTCACCCCTCCACTTT. The chain links TRBV9 to TRBJ1-6, with a possible D match to TRBD1 (5 bases). The V gene's germline CDR1 is SGDLS and CDR2 YYNGEE. V was pared by 3 bases and J by 7 bases, with 14 bases between. The CDR3 totals 15 residues.

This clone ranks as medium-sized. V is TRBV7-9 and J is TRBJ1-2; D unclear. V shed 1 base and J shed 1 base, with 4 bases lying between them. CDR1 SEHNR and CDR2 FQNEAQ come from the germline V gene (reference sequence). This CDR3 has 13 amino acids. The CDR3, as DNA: TGTGCCAGCAGCTTAGACAATAACTATGGCTACACCTTC. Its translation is CASSLDNNYGYTF.

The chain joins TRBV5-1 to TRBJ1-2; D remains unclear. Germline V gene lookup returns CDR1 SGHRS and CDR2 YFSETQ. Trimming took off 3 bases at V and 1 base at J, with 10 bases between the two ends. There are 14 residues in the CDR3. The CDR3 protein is CASSSQVDNYGYTF. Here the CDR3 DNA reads TGCGCCAGCAGCTCCCAAGTTGATAACTATGGCTACACCTTC.

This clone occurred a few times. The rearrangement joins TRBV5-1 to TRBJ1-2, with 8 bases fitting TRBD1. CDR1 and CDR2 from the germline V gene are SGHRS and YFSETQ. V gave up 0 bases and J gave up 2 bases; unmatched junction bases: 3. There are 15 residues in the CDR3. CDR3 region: CASSLETGANYGYTF. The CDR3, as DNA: TGCGCCAGCAGCTTGGAGACAGGGGCGAACTATGGCTACACCTTC.

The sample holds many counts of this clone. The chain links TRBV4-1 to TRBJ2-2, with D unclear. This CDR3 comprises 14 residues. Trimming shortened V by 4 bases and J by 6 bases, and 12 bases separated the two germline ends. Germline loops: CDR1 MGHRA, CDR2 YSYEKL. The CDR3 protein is CASSPLTPSGELFF. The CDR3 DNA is TGCGCCAGCAGCCCCCTGACTCCGTCCGGGGAGCTGTTTTTT.

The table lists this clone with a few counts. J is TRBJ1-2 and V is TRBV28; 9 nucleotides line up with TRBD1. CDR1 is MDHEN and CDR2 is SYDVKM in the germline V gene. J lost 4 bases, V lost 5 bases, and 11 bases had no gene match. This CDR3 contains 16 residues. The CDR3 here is CASSTKSQGALYGYTF. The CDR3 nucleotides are TGTGCCAGCAGTACCAAATCACAGGGGGCGCTCTATGGCTACACCTTC.

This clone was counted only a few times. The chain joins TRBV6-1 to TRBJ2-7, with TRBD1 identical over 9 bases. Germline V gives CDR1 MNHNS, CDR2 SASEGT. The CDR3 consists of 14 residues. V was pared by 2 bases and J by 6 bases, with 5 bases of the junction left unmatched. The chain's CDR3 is CASSEHGQGLEQYF. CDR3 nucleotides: TGTGCCAGCAGTGAACATGGACAGGGGCTCGAGCAGTACTTC.

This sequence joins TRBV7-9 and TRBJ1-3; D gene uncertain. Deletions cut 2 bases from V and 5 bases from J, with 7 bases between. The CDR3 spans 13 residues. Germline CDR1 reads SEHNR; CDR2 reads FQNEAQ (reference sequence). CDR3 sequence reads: CASSLPLRNTIYF. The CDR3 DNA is TGTGCCAGCAGCTTACCCCTCCGAAACACCATATATTTT.

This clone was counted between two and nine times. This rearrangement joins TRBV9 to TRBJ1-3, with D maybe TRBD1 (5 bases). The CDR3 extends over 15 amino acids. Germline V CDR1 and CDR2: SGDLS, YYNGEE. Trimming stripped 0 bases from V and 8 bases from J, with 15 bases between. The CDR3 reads CASSVDQGLSHTIYF. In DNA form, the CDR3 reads TGTGCCAGCAGCGTAGATCAGGGCCTGTCGCACACCATATATTTT.

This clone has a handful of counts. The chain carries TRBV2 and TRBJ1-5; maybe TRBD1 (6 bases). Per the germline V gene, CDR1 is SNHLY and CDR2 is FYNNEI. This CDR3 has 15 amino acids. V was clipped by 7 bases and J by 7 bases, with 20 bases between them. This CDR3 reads CASTLNGGGGQPQHF. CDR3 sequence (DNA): TGTGCCAGCACCTTAAACGGGGGCGGGGGGCAGCCCCAGCATTTT.

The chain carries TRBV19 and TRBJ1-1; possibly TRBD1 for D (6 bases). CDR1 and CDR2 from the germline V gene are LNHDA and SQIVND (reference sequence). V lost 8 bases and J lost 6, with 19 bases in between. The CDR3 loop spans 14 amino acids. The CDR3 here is CASRSITGKAEAFF. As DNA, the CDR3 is TGTGCCAGTCGCTCGATAACAGGGAAGGCTGAAGCTTTCTTT.

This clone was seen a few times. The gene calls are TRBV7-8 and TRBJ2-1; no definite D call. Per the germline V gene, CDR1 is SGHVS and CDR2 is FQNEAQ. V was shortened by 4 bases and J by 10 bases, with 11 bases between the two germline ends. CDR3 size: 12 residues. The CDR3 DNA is TGTGCCAGCAGCTCCCGGTCGTCGGAGCAGTTCTTC. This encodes CASSSRSSEQFF.

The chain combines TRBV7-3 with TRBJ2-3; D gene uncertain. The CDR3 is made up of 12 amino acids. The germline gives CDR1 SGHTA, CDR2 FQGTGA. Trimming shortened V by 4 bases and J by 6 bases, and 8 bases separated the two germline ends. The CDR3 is CASSSMGDTQYF. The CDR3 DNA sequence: TGTGCCAGCAGCTCTATGGGGGATACGCAGTATTTT.

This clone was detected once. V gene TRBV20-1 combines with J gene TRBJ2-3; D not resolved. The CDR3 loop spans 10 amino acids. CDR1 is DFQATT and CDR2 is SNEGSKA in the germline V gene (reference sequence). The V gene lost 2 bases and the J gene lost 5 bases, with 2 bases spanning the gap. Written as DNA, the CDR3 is TGCAGTGCTAGAAGAGATACGCAGTATTTT. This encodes CSARRDTQYF.

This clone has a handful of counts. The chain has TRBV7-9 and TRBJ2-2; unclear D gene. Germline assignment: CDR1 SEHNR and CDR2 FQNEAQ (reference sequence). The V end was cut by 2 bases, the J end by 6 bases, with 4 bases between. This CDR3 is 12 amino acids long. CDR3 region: CASSLNSGELFF. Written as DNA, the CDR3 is TGTGCCAGCAGCTTAAATTCCGGGGAGCTGTTTTTT. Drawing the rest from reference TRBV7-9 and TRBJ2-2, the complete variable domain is DTGVSQNPRHKITKRGQNVTFRCDPISEHNRLYWYRQTLGQGPEFLTYFQNEAQLEKSRLLSDRFSAERPKGSFSTLEIQRTEQGDSAMYLCASSLNSGELFFGEGSRLTVL.

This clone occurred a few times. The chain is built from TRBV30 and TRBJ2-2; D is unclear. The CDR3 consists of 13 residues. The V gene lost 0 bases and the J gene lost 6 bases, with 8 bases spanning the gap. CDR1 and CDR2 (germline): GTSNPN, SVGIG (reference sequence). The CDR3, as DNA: TGTGCCTGGAGTGTACTCTTAGCCGGGGAGCTGTTTTTT. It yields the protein CAWSVLLAGELFF. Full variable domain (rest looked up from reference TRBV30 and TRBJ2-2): SQTIHQWPATLVQPVGSPLSLECTVEGTSNPNLYWYRQAAGRGLQLLFYSVGIGQISSEVPQNLSASRPQDRQFILSSKKLLLSDSGFYLCAWSVLLAGELFFGEGSRLTVL.

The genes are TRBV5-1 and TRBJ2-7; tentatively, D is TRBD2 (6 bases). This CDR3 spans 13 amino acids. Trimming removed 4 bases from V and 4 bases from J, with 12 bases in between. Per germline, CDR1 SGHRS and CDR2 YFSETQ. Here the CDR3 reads CASSPSGGYEQYF. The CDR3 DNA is TGCGCCAGCAGCCCCTCCGGGGGTTACGAGCAGTACTTC.

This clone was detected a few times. CDR3 nucleotides: TGCAGCGCGTCGCGAGGCACAGATACGCAGTATTTT. Encoded protein: CSASRGTDTQYF. The chain has TRBV29-1 and TRBJ2-3; D unclear. Germline CDR1 and CDR2: SQVTM and ANQGSEA. The CDR3 spans 12 residues. V was clipped by 7 bases and J by 1 base, with 9 bases between them.

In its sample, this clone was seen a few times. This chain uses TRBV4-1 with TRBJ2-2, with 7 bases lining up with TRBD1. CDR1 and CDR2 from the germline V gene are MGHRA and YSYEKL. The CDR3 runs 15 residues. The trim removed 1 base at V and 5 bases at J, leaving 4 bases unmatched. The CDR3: CASSQVQGRTGELFF. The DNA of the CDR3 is TGCGCCAGCAGCCAAGTACAGGGGCGGACCGGGGAGCTGTTTTTT.

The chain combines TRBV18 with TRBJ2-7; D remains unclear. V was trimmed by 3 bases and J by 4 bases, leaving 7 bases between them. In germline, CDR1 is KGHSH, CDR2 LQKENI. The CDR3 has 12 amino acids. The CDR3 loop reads CASSPHQYEQYF. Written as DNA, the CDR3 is TGTGCCAGCTCACCCCATCAATACGAGCAGTACTTC.

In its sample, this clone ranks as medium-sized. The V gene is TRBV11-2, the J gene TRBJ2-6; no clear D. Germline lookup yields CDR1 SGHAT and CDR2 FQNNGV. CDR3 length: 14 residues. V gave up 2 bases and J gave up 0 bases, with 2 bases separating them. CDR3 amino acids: CASSLPSGANVLTF. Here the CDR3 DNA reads TGTGCCAGCAGCTTACCCTCTGGGGCCAACGTCCTGACTTTC.

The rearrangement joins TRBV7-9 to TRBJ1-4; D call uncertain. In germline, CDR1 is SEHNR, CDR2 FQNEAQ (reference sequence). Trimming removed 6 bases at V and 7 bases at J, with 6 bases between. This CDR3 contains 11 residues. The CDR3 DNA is TGTGCCAGCAGACAGTTTGAAAAACTGTTTTTT. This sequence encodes CASRQFEKLFF. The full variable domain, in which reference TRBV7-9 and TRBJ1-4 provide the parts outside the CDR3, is DTGVSQNPRHKITKRGQNVTFRCDPISEHNRLYWYRQTLGQGPEFLTYFQNEAQLEKSRLLSDRFSAERPKGSFSTLEIQRTEQGDSAMYLCASRQFEKLFFGSGTQLSVL.

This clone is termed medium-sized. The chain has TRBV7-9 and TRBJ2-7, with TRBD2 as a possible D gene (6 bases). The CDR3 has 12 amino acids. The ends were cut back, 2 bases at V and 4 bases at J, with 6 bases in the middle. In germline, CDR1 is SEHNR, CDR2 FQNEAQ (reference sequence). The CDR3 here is CASSLRGYEQYF. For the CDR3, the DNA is TGTGCCAGCAGCTTACGGGGGTACGAGCAGTACTTC.

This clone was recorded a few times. CDR3 nucleotide sequence: TGCGCCAGCAGCTTAACGACAGGGGTTGGGGCCAACGTCCTGACTTTC. Amino acid sequence: CASSLTTGVGANVLTF. V usage is TRBV5-1 and J usage is TRBJ2-6, with 8 bases aligning to TRBD1. The V gene's germline CDR1 is SGHRS and CDR2 YFSETQ. This CDR3 is built from 16 residues. Trimming took 2 bases from V and 3 from J; bases not matched to a gene: 4.

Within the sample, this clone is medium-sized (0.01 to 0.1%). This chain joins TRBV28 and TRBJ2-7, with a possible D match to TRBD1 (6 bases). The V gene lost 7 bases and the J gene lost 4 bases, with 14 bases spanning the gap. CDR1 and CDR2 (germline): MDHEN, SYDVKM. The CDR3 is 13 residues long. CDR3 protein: CASTGTPSYEQYF. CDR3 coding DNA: TGTGCCAGCACAGGGACACCGAGTTACGAGCAGTACTTC.

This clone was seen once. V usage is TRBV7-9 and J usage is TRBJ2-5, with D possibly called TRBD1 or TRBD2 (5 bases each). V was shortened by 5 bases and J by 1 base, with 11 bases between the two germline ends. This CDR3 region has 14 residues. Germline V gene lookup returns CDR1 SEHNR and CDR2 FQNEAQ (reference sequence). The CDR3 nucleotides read TGTGCCAGCAGCCCTACCGGGGCCCAAGAGACCCAGTACTTC. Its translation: CASSPTGAQETQYF.

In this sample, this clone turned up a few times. The CDR3 region is CASSAATSGYTDTQYF. In nucleotides, the CDR3 is TGTGCCAGCAGCGCGGCGACTAGCGGGTACACAGATACGCAGTATTTT. The chain couples TRBV2 to TRBJ2-3, with TRBD2 matching 10 bases. There are 16 residues in the CDR3. The germline V gene has CDR1 SNHLY and CDR2 FYNNEI. V trimming: 6 bases; J trimming: 2 bases; junction bases outside the gene matches: 8.

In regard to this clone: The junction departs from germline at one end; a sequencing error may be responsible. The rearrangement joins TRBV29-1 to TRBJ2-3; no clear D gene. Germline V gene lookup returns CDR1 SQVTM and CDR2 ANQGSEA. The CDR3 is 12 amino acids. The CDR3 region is CSFDDSTDTQYF. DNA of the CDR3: TGCAGCTTTGACGATAGCACAGATACGCAGTATTTT.

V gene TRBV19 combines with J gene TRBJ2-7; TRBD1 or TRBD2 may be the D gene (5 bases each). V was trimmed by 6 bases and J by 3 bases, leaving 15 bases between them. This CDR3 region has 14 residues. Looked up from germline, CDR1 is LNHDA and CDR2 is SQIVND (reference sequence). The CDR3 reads CASSMNQGDYEQYF. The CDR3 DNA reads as TGTGCCAGTAGCATGAACCAGGGAGACTACGAGCAGTACTTC.